This entry describes one TCR beta chain. V was pared by 4 bases and J by 3 bases, with 9 bases of the junction left unmatched. CDR1 and CDR2 (germline): SGHNT, YYREEE (reference sequence). The CDR3 runs 16 residues. The entry originates in a study of blood T cell repertoires in COVID-19. Original processing notes: Counts of nucleated cells, estimated from reference gene primer amplification, were obtained. Repertoires were generated with immunoSEQ multiplex PCR, while TCRdb's copy carries only in-frame clones and drops some. That table supplies the V and J calls and clone size; D and trimming were determined from the DNA. This sample carries 200,000 to 250,000 clones, around 86% of them seen once, and the ten largest clones take 7% to 10%.

The V call is TRBV5-4, the J call TRBJ2-1, with TRBD2 matching over 8 bases. Sequenced: peripheral blood. This TCR came from a woman aged 80 or over with COVID-19, enrolled during active disease. In DNA, the CDR3 is TGTGCCAGCAGCCAGGGGAGCGGGAGTATCTACAATGAGCAGTTCTTC. It encodes CASSQGSGSIYNEQFF. The full variable domain, rest sourced from reference TRBV5-4 and TRBJ2-1, is ETGVTQSPTHLIKTRGQQVTLRCSSQSGHNTVSWYQQALGQGPQFIFQYYREEENGRGNFPPRFSGLQFPNYSSELNVNALELDDSALYLCASSQGSGSIYNEQFFGPGTRLTVL.